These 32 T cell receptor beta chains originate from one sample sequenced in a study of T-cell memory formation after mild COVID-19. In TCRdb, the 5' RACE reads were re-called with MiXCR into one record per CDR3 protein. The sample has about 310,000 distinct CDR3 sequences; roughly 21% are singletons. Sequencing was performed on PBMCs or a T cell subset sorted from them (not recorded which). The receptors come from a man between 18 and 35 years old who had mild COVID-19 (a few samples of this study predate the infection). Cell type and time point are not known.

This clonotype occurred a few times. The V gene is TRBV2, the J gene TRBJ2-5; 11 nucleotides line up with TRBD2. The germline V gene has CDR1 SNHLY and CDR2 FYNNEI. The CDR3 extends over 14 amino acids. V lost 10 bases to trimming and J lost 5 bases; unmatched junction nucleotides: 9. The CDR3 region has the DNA TGTGCCATCGGGACTAGCGGTAGGCGGGAGACCCAGTACTTC. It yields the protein CAIGTSGRRETQYF.

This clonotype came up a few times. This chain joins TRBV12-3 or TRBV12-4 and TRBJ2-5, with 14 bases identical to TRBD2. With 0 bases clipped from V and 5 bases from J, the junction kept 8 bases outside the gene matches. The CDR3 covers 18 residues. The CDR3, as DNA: TGTGCCAGCAGTTTAGCGAAAGGACTAGCGGGGGGTGGTGAGACCCAGTACTTC. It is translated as CASSLAKGLAGGGETQYF.

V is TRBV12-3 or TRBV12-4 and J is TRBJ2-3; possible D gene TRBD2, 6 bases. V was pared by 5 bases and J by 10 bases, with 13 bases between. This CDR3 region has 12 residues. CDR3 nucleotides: TGTGCCAGCAGTGCAGGGACTCAGCCGCAGTATTTT. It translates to CASSAGTQPQYF.

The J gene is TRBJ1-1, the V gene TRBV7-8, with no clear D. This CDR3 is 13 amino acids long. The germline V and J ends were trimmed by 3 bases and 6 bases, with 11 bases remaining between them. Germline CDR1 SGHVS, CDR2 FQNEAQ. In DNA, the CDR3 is TGTGCCAGCAGCTTCGATAGGGCCGCTGAAGCTTTCTTT. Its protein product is CASSFDRAAEAFF.

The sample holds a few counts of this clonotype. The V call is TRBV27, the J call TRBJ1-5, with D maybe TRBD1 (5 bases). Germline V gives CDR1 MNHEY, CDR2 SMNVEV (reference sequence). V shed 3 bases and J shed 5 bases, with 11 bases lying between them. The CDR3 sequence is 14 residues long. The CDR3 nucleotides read TGTGCCAGCAGTTTGGCGGGGCTGGATCAGCCCCAGCATTTT. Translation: CASSLAGLDQPQHF.

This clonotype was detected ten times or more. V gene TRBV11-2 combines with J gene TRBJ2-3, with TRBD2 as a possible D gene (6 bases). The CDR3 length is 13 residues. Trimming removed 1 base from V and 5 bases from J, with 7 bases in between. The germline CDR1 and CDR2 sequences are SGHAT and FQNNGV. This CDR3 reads CASSLAGVDTQYF. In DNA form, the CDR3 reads TGTGCCAGCAGCTTAGCGGGGGTAGATACGCAGTATTTT.

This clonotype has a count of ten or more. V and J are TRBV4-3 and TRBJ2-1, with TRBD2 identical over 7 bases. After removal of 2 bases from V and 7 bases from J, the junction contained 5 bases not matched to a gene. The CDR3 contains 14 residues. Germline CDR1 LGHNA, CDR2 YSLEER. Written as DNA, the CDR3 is TGCGCCAGCAGCCAACTTAACGGGGGGAATGAGCAGTTCTTC. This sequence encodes CASSQLNGGNEQFF.

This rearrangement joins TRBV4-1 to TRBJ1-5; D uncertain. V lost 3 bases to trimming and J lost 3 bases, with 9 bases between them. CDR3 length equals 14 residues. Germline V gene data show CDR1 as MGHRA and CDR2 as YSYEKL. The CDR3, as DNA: TGCGCCAGCAGCCACCCGGGGTTCAATCAGCCCCAGCATTTT. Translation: CASSHPGFNQPQHF.

The CDR3 is CSARKGENTEAFF. The CDR3 region has the DNA TGCAGTGCTAGAAAGGGGGAGAACACTGAAGCTTTCTTT. The gene calls are TRBV20-1 and TRBJ1-1, with D possibly being TRBD1 (6 bases). This CDR3 region has 13 residues. In germline, CDR1 is DFQATT, CDR2 SNEGSKA (reference sequence). Trimming stripped 2 bases from V and 1 base from J, with 8 bases between.

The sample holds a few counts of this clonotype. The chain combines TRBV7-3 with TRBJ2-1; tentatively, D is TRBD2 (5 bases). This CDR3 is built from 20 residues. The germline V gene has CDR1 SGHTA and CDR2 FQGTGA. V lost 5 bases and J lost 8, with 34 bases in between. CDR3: CASSPSVSGNKPFRVDEQFF. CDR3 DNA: TGTGCCAGCAGCCCGTCTGTTTCGGGGAACAAACCCTTCAGAGTAGATGAGCAGTTCTTC. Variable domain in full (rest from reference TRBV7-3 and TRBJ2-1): GAGVSQTPSNKVTEKGKYVELRCDPISGHTALYWYRQSLGQGPEFLIYFQGTGAADDSGLPNDRFFAVRPEGSVSTLKIQRTERGDSAVYLCASSPSVSGNKPFRVDEQFFGPGTRLTVL.

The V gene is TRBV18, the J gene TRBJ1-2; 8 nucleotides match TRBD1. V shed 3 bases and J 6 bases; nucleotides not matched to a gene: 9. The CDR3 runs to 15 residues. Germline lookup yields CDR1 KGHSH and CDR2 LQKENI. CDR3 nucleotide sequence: TGTGCCAGCTCACCCCTCGGTAACAGGGGGAATGGCTACACCTTC. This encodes CASSPLGNRGNGYTF.

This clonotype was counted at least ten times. In DNA, the CDR3 is TGTGCCAGCAGCTCCGGGGCGGGTTACACTGAAGCTTTCTTT. It is translated as CASSSGAGYTEAFF. This sequence joins TRBV7-6 and TRBJ1-1; tentative D call: TRBD1 (5 bases). V was cut by 4 bases and J by 3 bases, with 12 bases left in between. The CDR3 consists of 14 residues. CDR1 and CDR2 (germline): SGHVS, FNYEAQ.

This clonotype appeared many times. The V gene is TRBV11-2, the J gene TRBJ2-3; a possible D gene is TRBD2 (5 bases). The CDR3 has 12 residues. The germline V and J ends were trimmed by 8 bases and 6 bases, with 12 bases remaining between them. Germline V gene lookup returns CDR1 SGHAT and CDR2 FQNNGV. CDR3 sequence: CASCSGGDTQYF. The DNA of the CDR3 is TGTGCCAGCTGCTCCGGCGGGGATACGCAGTATTTT. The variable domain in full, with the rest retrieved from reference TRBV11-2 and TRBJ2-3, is EAGVAQSPRYKIIEKRQSVAFWCNPISGHATLYWYQQILGQGPKLLIQFQNNGVVDDSQLPKDRFSAERLKGVDSTLKIQPAKLEDSAVYLCASCSGGDTQYFGPGTRLTVL.

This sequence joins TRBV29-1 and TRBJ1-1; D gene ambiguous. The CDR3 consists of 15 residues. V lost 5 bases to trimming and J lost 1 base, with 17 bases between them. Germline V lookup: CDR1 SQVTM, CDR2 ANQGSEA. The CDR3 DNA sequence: TGCAGCGTTTACTGGTGGGAGCACCCGAACACTGAAGCTTTCTTT. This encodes CSVYWWEHPNTEAFF. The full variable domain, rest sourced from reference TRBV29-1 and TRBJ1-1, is SAVISQKPSRDICQRGTSLTIQCQVDSQVTMMFWYRQQPGQSLTLIATANQGSEATYESGFVIDKFPISRPNLTFSTLTVSNMSPEDSSIYLCSVYWWEHPNTEAFFGQGTRLTVV.

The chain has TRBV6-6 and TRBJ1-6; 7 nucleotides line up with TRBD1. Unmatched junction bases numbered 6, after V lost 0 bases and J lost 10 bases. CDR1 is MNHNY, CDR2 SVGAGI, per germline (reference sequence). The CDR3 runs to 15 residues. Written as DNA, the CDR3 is TGTGCCAGCAGTTACTCATCAGGGGGGCGCTCACCCCTCCACTTT. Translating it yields CASSYSSGGRSPLHF.

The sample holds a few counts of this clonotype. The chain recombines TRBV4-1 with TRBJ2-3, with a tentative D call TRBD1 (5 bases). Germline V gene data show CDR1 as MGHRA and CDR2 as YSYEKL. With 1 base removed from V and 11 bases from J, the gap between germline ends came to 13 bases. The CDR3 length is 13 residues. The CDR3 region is CASSQATAWGQYF. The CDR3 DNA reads TGCGCCAGCAGCCAAGCGACAGCTTGGGGGCAGTATTTT.

This CDR3 is CSPGTSGEYEQYV. The CDR3 DNA reads as TGCAGTCCTGGGACTAGCGGGGAGTACGAGCAGTACGTC. J is TRBJ2-7 and V is TRBV20-1; 13 nucleotides match TRBD2. The J segment lost 4 bases and the V segment lost 8 bases, leaving 5 bases of the junction unmatched. CDR3 length: 13 amino acids. Per germline, CDR1 DFQATT and CDR2 SNEGSKA (reference sequence).

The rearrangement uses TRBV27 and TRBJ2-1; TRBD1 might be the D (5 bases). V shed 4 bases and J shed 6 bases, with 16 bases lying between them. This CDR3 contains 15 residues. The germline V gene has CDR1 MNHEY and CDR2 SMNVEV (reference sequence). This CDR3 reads CASSSRVRSANEQFF. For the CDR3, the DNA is TGTGCCAGCAGTTCCAGGGTCCGGAGCGCCAATGAGCAGTTCTTC.

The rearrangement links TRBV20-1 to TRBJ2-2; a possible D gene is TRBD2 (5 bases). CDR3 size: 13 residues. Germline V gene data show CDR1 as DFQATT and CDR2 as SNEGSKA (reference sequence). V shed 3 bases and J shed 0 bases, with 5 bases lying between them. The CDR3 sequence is CSASGANTGELFF. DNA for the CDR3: TGCAGTGCTAGCGGGGCGAACACCGGGGAGCTGTTTTTT.

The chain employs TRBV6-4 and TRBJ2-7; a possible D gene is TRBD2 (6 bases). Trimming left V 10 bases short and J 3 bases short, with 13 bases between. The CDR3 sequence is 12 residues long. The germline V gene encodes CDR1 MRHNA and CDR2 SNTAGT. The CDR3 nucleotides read TGTGCCACCCTACGACTAGTCTACGAGCAGTACGTC. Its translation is CATLRLVYEQYV.

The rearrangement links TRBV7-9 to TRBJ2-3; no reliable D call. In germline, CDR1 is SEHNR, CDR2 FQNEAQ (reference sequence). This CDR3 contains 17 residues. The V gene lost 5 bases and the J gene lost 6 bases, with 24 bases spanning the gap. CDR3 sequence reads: CASSPLDPYDKGDTQYF. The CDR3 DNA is TGTGCCAGCAGCCCGCTGGACCCCTACGACAAAGGGGATACGCAGTATTTT.

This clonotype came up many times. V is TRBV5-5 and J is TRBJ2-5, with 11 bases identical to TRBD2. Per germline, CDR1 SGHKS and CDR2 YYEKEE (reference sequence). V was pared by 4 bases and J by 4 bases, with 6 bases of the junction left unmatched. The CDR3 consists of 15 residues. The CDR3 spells CASSQGLAVGETQYF. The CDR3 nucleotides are TGTGCCAGCAGCCAGGGACTAGCGGTAGGAGAGACCCAGTACTTC.

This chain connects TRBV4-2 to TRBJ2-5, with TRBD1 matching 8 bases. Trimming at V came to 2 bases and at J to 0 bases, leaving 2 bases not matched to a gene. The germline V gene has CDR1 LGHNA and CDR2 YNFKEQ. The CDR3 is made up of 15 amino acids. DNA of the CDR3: TGTGCCAGCAGCCAATACAGGGGGGACCAAGAGACCCAGTACTTC. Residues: CASSQYRGDQETQYF.

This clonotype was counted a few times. CDR3 coding DNA: TGTGCCAGTACCTCCGAGCAGTACGTC. This codes for CASTSEQYV. This rearrangement joins TRBV19 to TRBJ2-7; D unclear. Deletions cut 7 bases from V and 6 bases from J, with 4 bases between. The CDR3 is 9 amino acids. CDR1 is LNHDA, CDR2 SQIVND, per germline (reference sequence).

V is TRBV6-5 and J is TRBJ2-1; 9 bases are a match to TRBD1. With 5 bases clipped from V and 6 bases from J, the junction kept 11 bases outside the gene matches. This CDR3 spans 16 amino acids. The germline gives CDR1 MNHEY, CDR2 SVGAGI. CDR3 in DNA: TGTGCCAGCAGTCGACGCCCGGGACAGGGCTTCAATGAGCAGTTCTTC. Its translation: CASSRRPGQGFNEQFF.

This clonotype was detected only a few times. This chain's CDR3 is CASSFGQARETQYF. For the CDR3, the DNA is TGCGCCAGCAGCTTCGGACAGGCCCGAGAGACCCAGTACTTC. The rearrangement uses TRBV5-1 and TRBJ2-5; 7 bases map to TRBD1. CDR1 and CDR2 from the germline V gene are SGHRS and YFSETQ. The CDR3 has 14 residues. V was pared by 2 bases and J by 4 bases, with 5 bases of the junction left unmatched.

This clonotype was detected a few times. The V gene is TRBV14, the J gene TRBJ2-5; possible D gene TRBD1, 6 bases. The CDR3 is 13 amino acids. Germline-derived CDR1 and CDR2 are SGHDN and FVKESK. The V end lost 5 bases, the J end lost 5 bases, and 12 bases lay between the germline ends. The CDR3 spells CASSLKGVETQYF. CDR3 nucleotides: TGTGCCAGCAGCTTAAAGGGGGTCGAGACCCAGTACTTC.

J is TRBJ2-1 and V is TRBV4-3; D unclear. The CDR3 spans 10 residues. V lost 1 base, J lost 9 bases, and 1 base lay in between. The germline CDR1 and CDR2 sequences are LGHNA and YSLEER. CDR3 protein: CASSQVEQFF. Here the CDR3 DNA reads TGCGCCAGCAGCCAAGTTGAGCAGTTCTTC.

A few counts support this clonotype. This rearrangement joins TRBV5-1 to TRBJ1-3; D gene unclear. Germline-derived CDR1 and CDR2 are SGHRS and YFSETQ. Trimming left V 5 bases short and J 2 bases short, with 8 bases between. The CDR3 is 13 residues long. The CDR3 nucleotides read TGCGCCAGCAGTTCGGATACTGGAAACACCATATATTTT. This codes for CASSSDTGNTIYF.

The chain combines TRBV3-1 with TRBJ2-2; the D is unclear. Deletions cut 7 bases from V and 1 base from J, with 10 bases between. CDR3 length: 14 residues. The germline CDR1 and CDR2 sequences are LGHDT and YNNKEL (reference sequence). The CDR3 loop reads CASTNSLNTGELFF. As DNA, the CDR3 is TGTGCCAGCACTAACTCCCTGAACACCGGGGAGCTGTTTTTT.

CDR3 residues: CASSSLGGANTEAFF. The DNA for the CDR3 is TGTGCCAGCAGTAGTCTCGGGGGAGCGAACACTGAAGCTTTCTTT. The chain joins TRBV12-3 or TRBV12-4 to TRBJ1-1, with D possibly being TRBD1 (5 bases). The V gene lost 5 bases and the J gene lost 1 base, with 14 bases spanning the gap. This CDR3 has 15 residues.

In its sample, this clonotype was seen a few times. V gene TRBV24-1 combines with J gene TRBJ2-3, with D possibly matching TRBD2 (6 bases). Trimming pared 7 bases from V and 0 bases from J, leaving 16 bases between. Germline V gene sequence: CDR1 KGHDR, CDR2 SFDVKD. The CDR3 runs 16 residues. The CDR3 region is CATSMGGSASTDTQYF. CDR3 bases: TGTGCCACCAGCATGGGGGGTTCGGCCAGCACAGATACGCAGTATTTT.